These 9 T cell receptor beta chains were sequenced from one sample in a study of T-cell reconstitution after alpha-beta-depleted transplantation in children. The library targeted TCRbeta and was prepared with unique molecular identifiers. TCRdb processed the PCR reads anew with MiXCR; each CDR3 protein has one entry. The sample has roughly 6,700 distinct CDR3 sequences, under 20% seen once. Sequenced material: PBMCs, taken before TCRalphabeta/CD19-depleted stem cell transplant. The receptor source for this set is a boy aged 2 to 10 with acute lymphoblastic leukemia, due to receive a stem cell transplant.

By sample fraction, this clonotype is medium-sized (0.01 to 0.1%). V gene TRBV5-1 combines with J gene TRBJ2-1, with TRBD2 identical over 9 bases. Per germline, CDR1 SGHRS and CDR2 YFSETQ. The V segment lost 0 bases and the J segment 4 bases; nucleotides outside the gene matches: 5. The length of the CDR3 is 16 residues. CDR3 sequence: CASSLEASGAYNEQFF. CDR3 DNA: TGCGCCAGCAGCTTGGAAGCTAGCGGGGCTTACAATGAGCAGTTCTTC.

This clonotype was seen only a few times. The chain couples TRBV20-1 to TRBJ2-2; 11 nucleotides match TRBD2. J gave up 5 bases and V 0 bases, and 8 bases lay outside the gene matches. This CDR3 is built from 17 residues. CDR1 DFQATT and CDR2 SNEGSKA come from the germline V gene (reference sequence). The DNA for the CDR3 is TGCAGTGCTAGAGATTCGGGTAGCGGGAGGGGTACCGGGGAGCTGTTTTTT. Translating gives CSARDSGSGRGTGELFF.

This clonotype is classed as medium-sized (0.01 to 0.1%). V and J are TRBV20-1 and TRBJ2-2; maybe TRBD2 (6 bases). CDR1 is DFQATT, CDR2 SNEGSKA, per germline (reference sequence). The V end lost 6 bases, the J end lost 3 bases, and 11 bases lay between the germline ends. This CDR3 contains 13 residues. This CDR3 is CSAKGLYTGELFF. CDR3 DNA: TGCAGTGCCAAAGGACTATACACCGGGGAGCTGTTTTTT.

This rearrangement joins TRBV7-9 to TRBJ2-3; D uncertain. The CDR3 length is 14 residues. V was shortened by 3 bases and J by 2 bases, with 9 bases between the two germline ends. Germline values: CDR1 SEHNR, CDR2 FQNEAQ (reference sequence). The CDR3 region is CASSFGSPTDTQYF. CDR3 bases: TGTGCCAGCAGCTTTGGCAGCCCCACAGATACGCAGTATTTT.

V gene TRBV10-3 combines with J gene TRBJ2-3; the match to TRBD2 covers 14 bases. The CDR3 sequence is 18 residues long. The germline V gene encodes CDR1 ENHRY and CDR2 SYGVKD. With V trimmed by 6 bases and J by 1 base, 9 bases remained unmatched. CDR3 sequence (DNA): TGTGCCATCAGCCCCTCACCGGGACTAGCGGGAGGCACAGATACGCAGTATTTT. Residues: CAISPSPGLAGGTDTQYF.

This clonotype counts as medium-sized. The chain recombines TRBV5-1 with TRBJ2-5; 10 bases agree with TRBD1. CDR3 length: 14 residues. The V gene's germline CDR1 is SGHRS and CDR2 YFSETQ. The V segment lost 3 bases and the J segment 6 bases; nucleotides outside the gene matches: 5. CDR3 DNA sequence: TGCGCCAGCAGCTCGACAGGGGGCGCGAAGACCCAGTACTTC. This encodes CASSSTGGAKTQYF.

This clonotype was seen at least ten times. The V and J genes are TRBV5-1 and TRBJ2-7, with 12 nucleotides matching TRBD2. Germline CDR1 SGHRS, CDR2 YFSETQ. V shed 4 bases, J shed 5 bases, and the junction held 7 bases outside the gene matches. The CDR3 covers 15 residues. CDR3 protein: CASSRSLAGGDEQYF. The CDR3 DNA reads TGCGCCAGCAGCCGGTCTCTAGCGGGGGGGGACGAGCAGTACTTC.

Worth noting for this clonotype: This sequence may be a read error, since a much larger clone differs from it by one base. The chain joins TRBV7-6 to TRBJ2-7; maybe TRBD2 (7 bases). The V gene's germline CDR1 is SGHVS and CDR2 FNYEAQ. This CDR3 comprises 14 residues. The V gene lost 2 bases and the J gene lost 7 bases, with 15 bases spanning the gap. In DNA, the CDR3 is TGTGCCAGCAGCTTAAGAGGGGGGGCGTCGGAGCAGTACTTC. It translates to CASSLRGGASEQYF.

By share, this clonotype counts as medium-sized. The CDR3 here is CASSLGREGEQYF. The CDR3 nucleotides read TGTGCCAGCAGCTTAGGCAGGGAAGGGGAGCAGTACTTC. The chain recombines TRBV7-3 with TRBJ2-7, with D possibly matching TRBD1 (5 bases). With 2 bases removed from V and 7 bases from J, the gap between germline ends came to 12 bases. The CDR3 is 13 amino acids. Per the germline V gene, CDR1 is SGHTA and CDR2 is FQGTGA. Full variable domain (remainder filled in from reference TRBV7-3 and TRBJ2-7): GAGVSQTPSNKVTEKGKYVELRCDPISGHTALYWYRQSLGQGPEFLIYFQGTGAADDSGLPNDRFFAVRPEGSVSTLKIQRTERGDSAVYLCASSLGREGEQYFGPGTRLTVT.